The clone carrying this T cell receptor beta chain was observed a handful of times. Its antigen remains unknown. This sample was taken from a study of human T cells and chemical hapten exposure. Study-wide results and caveats: TCRs at a frequency above 1 in 1000 stayed unchanged with DPC sensitization.

V was trimmed by 7 bases and J by 0 bases, leaving 10 bases between them. CDR3 size: 14 residues. CDR1 MDHEN and CDR2 SYDVKM come from the germline V gene. One entry per CDR3 protein results from TCRdb running MiXCR on the RACE reads. This repertoire shows some 45,000 distinct CDR3 sequences, 4% to 4.5% found once; its top ten account for around 5.8%. Stated time point: healthy volunteer bleed at 2 weeks. Sequencing started from total RNA isolated from unfractionated whole blood. Input material: whole blood. V gene TRBV28 combines with J gene TRBJ1-5; D might be TRBD1 (5 bases). This TCR was recovered from a human donor in good health. Some clones in this sample may be carry-over from other donors' samples. This CDR3 is CASKTDNSNQPQHF. DNA for the CDR3: TGTGCCAGCAAGACAGATAATAGCAATCAGCCCCAGCATTTT.